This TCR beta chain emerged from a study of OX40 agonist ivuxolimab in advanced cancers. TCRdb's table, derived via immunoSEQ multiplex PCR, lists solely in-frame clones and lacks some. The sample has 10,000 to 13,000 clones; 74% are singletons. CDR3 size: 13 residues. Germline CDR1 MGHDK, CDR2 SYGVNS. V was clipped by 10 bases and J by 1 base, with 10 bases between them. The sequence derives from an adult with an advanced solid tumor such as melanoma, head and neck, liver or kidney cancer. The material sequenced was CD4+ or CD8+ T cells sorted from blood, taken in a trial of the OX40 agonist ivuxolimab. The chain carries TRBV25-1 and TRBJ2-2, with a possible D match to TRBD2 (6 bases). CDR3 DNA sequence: TGTGCCACCGGAGGGGAGAACACCGGGGAGCTGTTTTTT. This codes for CATGGENTGELFF. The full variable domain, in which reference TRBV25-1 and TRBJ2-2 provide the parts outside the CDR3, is EADIYQTPRYLVIGTGKKITLECSQTMGHDKMYWYQQDPGMELHLIHYSYGVNSTEKGDLSSESTVSRIRTEHFPLTLESARPSHTSQYLCATGGENTGELFFGEGSRLTVL.